This T cell receptor beta chain was sequenced in a study of Ad26.COV2.S vaccination and SARS-CoV-2 variants. Study results and limitations: The placebo group had lower spike-specific TCR breadth than the vaccine recipients did.

Only in-frame clones appear in the TCRdb table, and some are missing; sequencing was by immunoSEQ multiplex PCR. The sample shows 350,000 to 500,000 clones, roughly nine tenths of them seen only once. Turning to this clone: Its specificity is unknown.

Treatment noted: approximately 18 received Ad26.COV2.S at low or high dose, single or two shots; a few received placebo; per-sample allocation not given. Samples came from day 63 after the first vaccine or placebo injection. V was clipped by 6 bases and J by 2 bases; unmatched bases: 9. CDR1 is MDHEN, CDR2 SYDVKM, per germline. The CDR3 has 17 residues. This sequence originates from a person between 18 and 60 years old who received the Ad26.COV2.S COVID-19 vaccine or a placebo. V and J are TRBV28 and TRBJ2-3; TRBD1 matches at 12 bases. The sample consisted of peripheral blood, taken in a trial of Ad26.COV2.S vaccine versus placebo. CDR3 sequence reads: CASSPSGQGADTDTQYF. For the CDR3, the DNA is TGTGCCAGCAGCCCCTCGGGACAGGGGGCCGACACAGATACGCAGTATTTT. Full variable domain (rest looked up from reference TRBV28 and TRBJ2-3): DVKVTQSSRYLVKRTGEKVFLECVQDMDHENMFWYRQDPGLGLRLIYFSYDVKMKEKGDIPEGYSVSREKKERFSLILESASTNQTSMYLCASSPSGQGADTDTQYFGPGTRLTVL.